This T cell receptor beta chain was profiled in a study of blood T cell repertoires in COVID-19. V was shortened by 4 bases and J by 8 bases, with 17 bases between the two germline ends. The CDR3 length is 15 residues. The germline CDR1 and CDR2 sequences are MDHEN and SYDVKM. In the study's own analysis: Quantification of nucleated cells was approximated via reference gene primer amplification. Produced via immunoSEQ multiplex PCR; TCRdb's table is partial and in-frame only. The DNA was the basis for D and trimming; V, J and clone size are from that table. This table has around 310,000 clones, around nine tenths appearing once.

The source of this sequence is a woman aged 25 to 45 who had recovered from COVID-19. The sequenced sample consisted of PBMCs or T cells enriched from blood (not recorded which). The rearrangement links TRBV28 to TRBJ1-4; tentative D call: TRBD1 (5 bases). The DNA for the CDR3 is TGTGCCAGCAGTTCGACTTGGAGGGGTCGGGAAAAACTGTTTTTT. Translated: CASSSTWRGREKLFF.